This T cell receptor (beta chain) derives from a study of T cells in Graves' hyperthyroidism and ophthalmopathy. What was amplified from RNA transcripts were TCR beta CDR3 regions. The TCR CDR3 was amplified in a first-round RT-PCR using the HTBI primer set. TCRdb used MiXCR to reprocess the multiplex PCR reads, holding one entry per CDR3 protein. The sample records around 280,000 distinct CDR3 sequences, more than 10% being singletons. CDR1 is MDHEN, CDR2 SYDVKM, per germline. The CDR3 runs to 17 residues. Trimming left V 2 bases short and J 4 bases short, with 18 bases between. This clonotype was counted ten times or more.

This chain links TRBV28 with TRBJ2-1; a possible D gene is TRBD1 (6 bases). The TCR was taken from a woman aged 25 to 39 with Graves' hyperthyroidism that later progressed to Graves' ophthalmopathy. The sequenced sample consisted of blood. CDR3 nucleotide sequence: TGTGCCAGCAGTTTAAATACCCACGGGACATTATACAATGAGCAGTTCTTC. Translated: CASSLNTHGTLYNEQFF.